This T cell receptor beta chain is drawn from a study of regulatory T cells in long-lasting Graves disease. Points from the study as a whole: Sharing of public clonotypes was greater in persistent patients (over 2,500) than in new patients (roughly 970).

Many counts were recorded for this clonotype. Its antigen is not known. Indicated time point: newly diagnosed GD, antithyroid drugs for less than 3 months. Making the TCR library involved RNA that had been extracted from PBMCs. Sequencing libraries for TCR beta were prepared with iRepertoire HTBI primers and Arm-PCR of CDR3 regions. One entry per CDR3 protein, called by TCRdb with MiXCR from the multiplex PCR reads. This table has approximately 460,000 distinct CDR3 sequences, roughly 17% appearing once. CDR1 and CDR2 from the germline V gene are DFQATT and SNEGSKA (reference sequence). With 0 bases clipped from V and 2 bases from J, the junction kept 9 bases outside the gene matches. The CDR3 sequence is 18 residues long. The data also belong to a second study, concerning T cells in Graves' hyperthyroidism and ophthalmopathy.

Sequencing was performed on peripheral blood mononuclear cells (PBMCs), taken at new diagnosis, from a patient treated with antithyroid drugs. This receptor was identified in a young woman with Graves disease. This sequence joins TRBV20-1 and TRBJ2-3; 12 positions match TRBD2. The CDR3 DNA is TGCAGTGCTAGAGATCGTTCGACTAGCGGGGGCATCACAGATACGCAGTATTTT. Encoded protein: CSARDRSTSGGITDTQYF.